This TCR beta chain was identified in a study of PD-1 blockade in classical Hodgkin lymphoma. The study's findings and limits: Repertoire differences have undefined causes, possibly disease activity or prior therapy. Reported baseline diversity: healthy donors highest, relapsed/refractory patients lowest.

Regarding time point: newly diagnosed, previously untreated cHL patient sample. Untreated, newly diagnosed classical Hodgkin lymphoma PBMCs were used for comparison. In the case of this clone: Its antigen is unidentified.

The protocol was immunoSEQ multiplex PCR, while the TCRdb copy is restricted to in-frame clones and leaves out a portion. The data hold about 25,000 clones, with roughly 94% observed a single time. The trim removed 7 bases at V and 0 bases at J, leaving 5 bases unmatched. The CDR3 contains 14 residues. Germline V gene sequence: CDR1 SEHNR, CDR2 FQNEAQ (reference sequence). This TCR came from a human donor with classical Hodgkin lymphoma. The J gene is TRBJ2-7, the V gene TRBV7-9; TRBD1 matches 8 bases. The sample taken for sequencing was peripheral blood mononuclear cells (PBMCs). CDR3: CASTAGTGSYEQYF. For the CDR3, the DNA is TGTGCCAGCACCGCCGGGACAGGCTCCTACGAGCAGTACTTC.